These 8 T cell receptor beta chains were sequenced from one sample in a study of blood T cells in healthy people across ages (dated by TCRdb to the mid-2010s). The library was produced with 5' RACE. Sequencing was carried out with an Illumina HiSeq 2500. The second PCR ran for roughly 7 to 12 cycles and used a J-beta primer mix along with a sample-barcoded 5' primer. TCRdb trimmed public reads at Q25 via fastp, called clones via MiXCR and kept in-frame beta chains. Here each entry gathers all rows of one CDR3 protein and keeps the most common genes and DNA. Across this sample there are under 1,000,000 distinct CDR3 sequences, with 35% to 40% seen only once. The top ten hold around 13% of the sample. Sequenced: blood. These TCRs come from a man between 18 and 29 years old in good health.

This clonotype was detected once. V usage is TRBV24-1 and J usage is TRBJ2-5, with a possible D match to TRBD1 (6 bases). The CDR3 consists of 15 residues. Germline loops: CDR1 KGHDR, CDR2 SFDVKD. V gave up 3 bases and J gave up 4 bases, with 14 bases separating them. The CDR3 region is CATSDNREVRETQYF. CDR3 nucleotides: TGTGCCACCAGTGATAACAGGGAAGTGAGAGAGACCCAGTACTTC.

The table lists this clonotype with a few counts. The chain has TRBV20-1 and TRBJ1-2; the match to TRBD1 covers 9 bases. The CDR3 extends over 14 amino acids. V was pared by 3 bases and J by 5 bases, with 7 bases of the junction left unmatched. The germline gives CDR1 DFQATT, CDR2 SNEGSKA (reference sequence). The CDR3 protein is CSARVGQGTYGYTF. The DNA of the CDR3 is TGCAGTGCTAGGGTTGGACAGGGGACTTATGGCTACACCTTC.

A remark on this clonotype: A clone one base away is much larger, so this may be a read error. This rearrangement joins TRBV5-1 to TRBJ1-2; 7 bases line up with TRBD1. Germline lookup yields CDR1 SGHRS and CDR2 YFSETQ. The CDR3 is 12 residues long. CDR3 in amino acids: CASSEGQYGYIF. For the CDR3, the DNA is TGCGCCAGCTCTGAGGGACAGTATGGCTACATCTTC.

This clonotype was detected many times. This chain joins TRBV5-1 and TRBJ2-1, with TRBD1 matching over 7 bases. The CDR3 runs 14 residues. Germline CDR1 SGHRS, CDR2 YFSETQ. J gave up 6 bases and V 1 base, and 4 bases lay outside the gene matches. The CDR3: CASSLSQGVNEQFF. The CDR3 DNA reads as TGCGCCAGCAGCTTGAGCCAGGGGGTCAATGAGCAGTTCTTC.

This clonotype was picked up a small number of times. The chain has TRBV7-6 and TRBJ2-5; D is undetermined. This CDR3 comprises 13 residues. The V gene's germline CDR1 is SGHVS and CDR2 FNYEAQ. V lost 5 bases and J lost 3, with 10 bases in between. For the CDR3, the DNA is TGTGCCAGCAGCGTAAGGTCCAAAGAGACCCAGTACTTC. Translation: CASSVRSKETQYF.

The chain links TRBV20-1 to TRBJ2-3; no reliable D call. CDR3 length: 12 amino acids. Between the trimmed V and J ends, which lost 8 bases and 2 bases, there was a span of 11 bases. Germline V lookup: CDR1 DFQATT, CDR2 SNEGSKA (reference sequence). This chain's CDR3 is CSPPGLTDTQYF. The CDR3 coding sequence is TGCAGTCCCCCGGGCCTCACAGATACGCAGTATTTT.

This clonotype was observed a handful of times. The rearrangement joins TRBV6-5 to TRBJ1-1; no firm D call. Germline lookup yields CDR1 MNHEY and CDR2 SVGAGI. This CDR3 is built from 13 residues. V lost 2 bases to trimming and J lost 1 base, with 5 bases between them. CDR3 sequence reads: CASSYKQNTEAFF. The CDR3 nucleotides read TGTGCCAGCAGTTACAAACAGAACACTGAAGCTTTCTTT.

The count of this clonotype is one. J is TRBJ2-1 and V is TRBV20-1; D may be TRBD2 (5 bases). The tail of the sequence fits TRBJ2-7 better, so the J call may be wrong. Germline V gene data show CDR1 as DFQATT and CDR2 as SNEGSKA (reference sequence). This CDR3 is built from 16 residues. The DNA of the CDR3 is TGCAGTGCAGGAGGAACTCCCTTAAACTCCTACAATGAGCAGTACTTC. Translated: CSAGGTPLNSYNEQYF.